The 13 T cell receptor beta chains below all came from one sample that was sequenced in a study of blood T cell repertoires in COVID-19. Produced via immunoSEQ multiplex PCR; TCRdb's table is partial and in-frame only. In the table there are about 68,000 clones, 90% of which are singletons. Material for sequencing was peripheral blood. The receptors were sampled from a man aged 50 to 60 with COVID-19, enrolled during active disease.

This sequence joins TRBV5-4 and TRBJ2-3; tentatively, D is TRBD1 (6 bases). Trimming left V 5 bases short and J 1 base short, with 11 bases between. The CDR3 has 14 residues. Germline V gene lookup returns CDR1 SGHNT and CDR2 YYREEE (reference sequence). The CDR3 here is CASSSRTGTDTQYF. CDR3 DNA: TGTGCCAGCAGTTCCCGGACAGGCACAGATACGCAGTATTTT.

The chain carries TRBV18 and TRBJ1-2; 8 positions match TRBD1. In germline, CDR1 is KGHSH, CDR2 LQKENI. J gave up 7 bases and V 6 bases, and 19 bases lay outside the gene matches. The CDR3 has 17 amino acids. CDR3 bases: TGTGCCAGCTCTATTACCGGGACAGGTTGGAGAGCGGGTGGCTACACCTTC. The encoded protein is CASSITGTGWRAGGYTF. The full variable domain, completed using reference TRBV18 and TRBJ1-2, is NAGVMQNPRHLVRRRGQEARLRCSPMKGHSHVYWYRQLPEEGLKFMVYLQKENIIDESGMPKERFSAEFPKEGPSILRIQQVVRGDSAAYFCASSITGTGWRAGGYTFGSGTRLTVV.

The chain has TRBV4-1 and TRBJ2-7; TRBD1 aligns across 7 bases. Germline-derived CDR1 and CDR2 are MGHRA and YSYEKL. Losses at the gene ends were 3 bases for V and 6 bases for J; bases not matched to a gene: 2. The CDR3 spans 12 residues. DNA for the CDR3: TGCGCCAGCAGCCAGACAGGGCGCGAGCAGTACTTC. Translated, it gives CASSQTGREQYF.

V gene TRBV7-2 combines with J gene TRBJ2-2; maybe TRBD2 (6 bases). Trimming cost V 5 bases and J 4 bases, with 11 bases left between them. The germline V gene has CDR1 SGHTA and CDR2 FQGNSA. The CDR3 has 14 amino acids. The CDR3 DNA sequence: TGTGCCAGCAGCCTCCACGGGGGCACCGGGGAGCTGTTTTTT. Protein product: CASSLHGGTGELFF.

The chain joins TRBV19 to TRBJ2-1, with D tentatively TRBD1 (6 bases). Deletions cut 3 bases from V and 3 bases from J, with 18 bases between. The CDR3 contains 17 residues. CDR1 and CDR2 (germline): LNHDA, SQIVND (reference sequence). CDR3 residues: CASSMAGAAPIYNEQFF. In DNA, the CDR3 is TGTGCCAGTAGTATGGCAGGGGCCGCTCCCATCTACAATGAGCAGTTCTTC.

This rearrangement joins TRBV4-3 to TRBJ2-4; 14 bases are a match to TRBD2. Germline CDR1 reads LGHNA; CDR2 reads YSLEER. J lost 8 bases, V lost 3 bases, and 9 bases had no gene match. This CDR3 region has 17 residues. CDR3 sequence reads: CASSQGAGTSGRDIQYF. DNA of the CDR3: TGCGCCAGCAGCCAGGGCGCTGGGACTAGCGGGAGAGACATTCAGTACTTC.

V is TRBV5-1 and J is TRBJ2-1; TRBD1 matches 8 bases. Losses at the gene ends were 5 bases for V and 5 bases for J; bases not matched to a gene: 9. The CDR3 runs 15 residues. Germline-derived CDR1 and CDR2 are SGHRS and YFSETQ. The CDR3 sequence: CASRGGQALNNEQFF. As DNA, the CDR3 is TGCGCCAGCAGGGGGGGACAGGCGCTTAACAATGAGCAGTTCTTC.

The chain carries TRBV2 and TRBJ2-2; D is uncertain. Trimming stripped 7 bases from V and 3 bases from J, with 9 bases between. The V gene's germline CDR1 is SNHLY and CDR2 FYNNEI. The CDR3 has 13 amino acids. CDR3 sequence (DNA): TGTGCCAGCATAGACTTCTACACCGGGGAGCTGTTTTTT. Amino acids: CASIDFYTGELFF.

The chain couples TRBV18 to TRBJ2-7; possibly TRBD2 for D (5 bases). V lost 4 bases to trimming and J lost 8 bases, with 9 bases between them. The CDR3 totals 11 residues. CDR1 and CDR2 from the germline V gene are KGHSH and LQKENI. The CDR3 loop reads CASSRGSKQYF. The CDR3 DNA reads TGTGCCAGCTCACGAGGGTCCAAGCAGTACTTC. The whole variable domain, filled in from reference TRBV18 and TRBJ2-7, reads NAGVMQNPRHLVRRRGQEARLRCSPMKGHSHVYWYRQLPEEGLKFMVYLQKENIIDESGMPKERFSAEFPKEGPSILRIQQVVRGDSAAYFCASSRGSKQYFGPGTRLTVT.

This chain links TRBV4-1 with TRBJ2-7; D might be TRBD1 (6 bases). Germline CDR1 MGHRA, CDR2 YSYEKL. The V end was cut by 3 bases, the J end by 6 bases, with 18 bases between. The CDR3 runs to 15 residues. The DNA for the CDR3 is TGCGCCAGCAGCCAGGCCGGGACAACCCCTCGCGAGCAGTACTTC. It is translated as CASSQAGTTPREQYF.

J is TRBJ1-6 and V is TRBV30; a possible D gene is TRBD1 (6 bases). In germline, CDR1 is GTSNPN, CDR2 SVGIG (reference sequence). V lost 1 base and J 12 bases, leaving 19 bases between the germline ends. The CDR3 has 15 residues. The CDR3 sequence: CAWSGQGPGLGPLHF. The DNA of the CDR3 is TGTGCCTGGAGTGGGCAGGGGCCTGGATTGGGACCCCTCCACTTT.

This clone was observed a few times. J is TRBJ1-1 and V is TRBV18; tentatively, D is TRBD1 (5 bases). CDR1 and CDR2 (germline): KGHSH, LQKENI. The CDR3 totals 15 residues. Trimming removed 0 bases at V and 0 bases at J, with 8 bases between. CDR3 sequence: CASSPPGGMNTEAFF. The DNA of the CDR3 is TGTGCCAGCTCACCACCGGGGGGTATGAACACTGAAGCTTTCTTT.

This chain uses TRBV5-1 with TRBJ2-1, with 7 positions matching TRBD2. V shed 1 base and J 4 bases; nucleotides not matched to a gene: 5. This CDR3 comprises 15 residues. In germline, CDR1 is SGHRS, CDR2 YFSETQ. CDR3 loop: CASSLRASGYNEQFF. In nucleotides, the CDR3 is TGCGCCAGCAGCTTGAGAGCTAGCGGTTACAATGAGCAGTTCTTC.